The 16 T cell receptor beta chains below were found in one sample sequenced in a study of patients and donors after allogeneic stem cell transplantation. Via MiXCR, TCRdb re-called the RT-PCR reads, giving one row per CDR3 protein. The sample carries over 200,000 distinct CDR3 sequences, roughly two fifths recorded once. Sample: blood, either unsorted or a sorted T cell fraction (not recorded which). All receptors come from a human donor who was either an allogeneic HSCT recipient or a stem cell or donor lymphocyte infusion donor (not recorded which). It is not recorded whose cells these are; they may come from a transplant donor.

The gene calls are TRBV10-3 and TRBJ2-3; 11 bases map to TRBD2. Trimming removed 4 bases from V and 1 base from J; junction bases left unmatched: 7. The CDR3 contains 17 residues. Looked up from germline, CDR1 is ENHRY and CDR2 is SYGVKD. Written as DNA, the CDR3 is TGTGCCATCAGTGGTATTAGCGGGGGGGCCGGCACAGATACGCAGTATTTT. Translation gives CAISGISGGAGTDTQYF.

This clonotype has more than one count but fewer than ten. The chain joins TRBV5-1 to TRBJ2-1, with a weak D call TRBD1 (6 bases). The germline V gene encodes CDR1 SGHRS and CDR2 YFSETQ. V was trimmed by 0 bases and J by 5 bases, leaving 6 bases between them. This CDR3 comprises 13 residues. Here the CDR3 DNA reads TGCGCCAGCAGCTTGGGGGGGCACAATGAGCAGTTCTTC. Protein: CASSLGGHNEQFF.

This clonotype occurred a few times. J is TRBJ2-1 and V is TRBV20-1, with D perhaps TRBD2 (5 bases). This CDR3 region has 12 residues. The germline gives CDR1 DFQATT, CDR2 SNEGSKA (reference sequence). V lost 1 base to trimming and J lost 8 bases, with 9 bases between them. Here the CDR3 reads CSARAWEYEQFF. CDR3 sequence (DNA): TGCAGTGCTAGAGCGTGGGAGTATGAGCAGTTCTTC.

This clonotype appeared a few times. CDR3 loop: CASSILAGQETQYF. CDR3 sequence (DNA): TGTGCCAGTAGTATCCTAGCGGGGCAAGAGACCCAGTACTTC. The gene calls are TRBV19 and TRBJ2-5; TRBD2 agrees at 9 bases. Trimming took 3 bases from V and 2 from J; bases not matched to a gene: 1. The CDR3 covers 14 residues. The germline V gene has CDR1 LNHDA and CDR2 SQIVND (reference sequence).

This clonotype was seen only a few times. This chain joins TRBV29-1 and TRBJ1-1; 9 bases agree with TRBD1. Trimming took 6 bases from V and 0 from J; bases not matched to a gene: 14. CDR1 SQVTM and CDR2 ANQGSEA come from the germline V gene. The CDR3 loop spans 17 amino acids. CDR3 bases: TGCAGCGTCGTACCACAGGGGGCCCCCAACATGAACACTGAAGCTTTCTTT. It encodes CSVVPQGAPNMNTEAFF.

The chain uses TRBV2 and TRBJ2-7; possibly TRBD2 for D (5 bases). Germline V CDR1 and CDR2: SNHLY, FYNNEI. V was clipped by 8 bases and J by 4 bases, with 15 bases between them. This CDR3 has 13 residues. The CDR3 loop is CASQLGPTYEQYF. The CDR3 DNA reads as TGTGCCAGCCAACTAGGTCCGACGTACGAGCAGTACTTC.

The rearrangement uses TRBV2 and TRBJ2-3; D is perhaps TRBD2 (7 bases). The CDR3 consists of 16 residues. Per the germline V gene, CDR1 is SNHLY and CDR2 is FYNNEI. The germline V and J ends were trimmed by 8 bases and 4 bases, with 22 bases remaining between them. CDR3 bases: TGTGCCAGCCTTAAAGGGGGGGTGCAGTTCGCAGATACGCAGTATTTT. This gives the protein CASLKGGVQFADTQYF.

About this clonotype itself: Being one base from a much bigger clone, this may be a read error. Since the CDR3 does not end with the conserved phenylalanine or tryptophan, this likely comes from a read error. The rearrangement links TRBV12-3 or TRBV12-4 to TRBJ1-6; D unclear. Trimming cost V 2 bases and J 5 bases, with 13 bases left between them. CDR3 length equals 16 residues. CDR3 in amino acids: CASSLKLGIDNSPLHL. The CDR3 bases are TGTGCCAGCAGTTTAAAGTTGGGGATTGATAATTCACCCCTCCACTTG.

This clonotype turned up a few times. This chain uses TRBV12-3 or TRBV12-4 with TRBJ1-2, with 8 bases aligning to TRBD1. This CDR3 is built from 16 residues. The trim removed 1 base at V and 6 bases at J, leaving 10 bases unmatched. CDR3: CASSLDFGQGANGYTF. DNA for the CDR3: TGTGCCAGCAGTTTAGACTTTGGCCAGGGGGCAAATGGCTACACCTTC.

The rearrangement links TRBV29-1 to TRBJ2-5; a possible D gene is TRBD2 (6 bases). V lost 3 bases, J lost 3 bases, and 11 bases lay in between. The germline CDR1 and CDR2 sequences are SQVTM and ANQGSEA. This CDR3 is 13 amino acids long. This CDR3 reads CSVERGLKETQYF. The CDR3 DNA follows: TGCAGCGTTGAGCGGGGCCTAAAAGAGACCCAGTACTTC.

The V gene is TRBV25-1, the J gene TRBJ1-4; TRBD1 is a possible D gene (6 bases). CDR1 and CDR2 from the germline V gene are MGHDK and SYGVNS. The length of the CDR3 is 15 residues. V gave up 2 bases and J gave up 7 bases, with 14 bases separating them. CDR3 bases: TGTGCCAGCAGTGAAACCCATAGGGGGACTGAAAAACTGTTTTTT. It is translated as CASSETHRGTEKLFF.

CDR3 residues: CASSVRDMAGGAFF. The CDR3 DNA reads as TGTGCCAGCAGCGTGCGGGACATGGCTGGGGGAGCTTTCTTT. The chain carries TRBV9 and TRBJ1-1, with D perhaps matching TRBD1 (6 bases). The CDR3 length is 14 residues. In germline, CDR1 is SGDLS, CDR2 YYNGEE. Trimming cost V 2 bases and J 10 bases, with 18 bases left between them.

The chain carries TRBV20-1 and TRBJ2-3, with D hard to call. The V end was cut by 5 bases, the J end by 4 bases, with 7 bases between. The CDR3 extends over 11 amino acids. CDR1 is DFQATT, CDR2 SNEGSKA, per germline (reference sequence). The CDR3 loop is CSAPRADTQYF. In DNA, the CDR3 is TGCAGTGCTCCTAGAGCAGATACGCAGTATTTT.

This clonotype occurred a few times. The rearrangement joins TRBV4-2 to TRBJ1-2; D gene uncertain. Germline V CDR1 and CDR2: LGHNA, YNFKEQ. This CDR3 spans 15 amino acids. The V gene lost 0 bases and the J gene lost 4 bases, with 12 bases spanning the gap. CDR3 sequence: CASSQDLKGGYGYTF. CDR3 DNA: TGTGCCAGCAGCCAAGATCTTAAAGGCGGCTATGGCTACACCTTC.

This clonotype was observed a few times. This chain connects TRBV5-5 to TRBJ1-5, with D hard to call. CDR1 and CDR2 (germline): SGHKS, YYEKEE (reference sequence). CDR3 length: 15 residues. Between the trimmed V and J ends, which lost 1 base and 3 bases, there was a span of 11 bases. In nucleotides, the CDR3 is TGTGCCAGCAGCTTGTTGGCAGACTACAATCAGCCCCAGCATTTT. It codes for CASSLLADYNQPQHF.

The chain recombines TRBV12-3 or TRBV12-4 with TRBJ1-2, with D unclear. V was trimmed by 5 bases and J by 8 bases, leaving 15 bases between them. This CDR3 region has 13 residues. The CDR3: CASSPRRAGGYTF. DNA for the CDR3: TGTGCCAGCAGTCCCCGCCGTGCAGGCGGCTACACCTTC.